This T cell receptor (beta chain) was recovered during a study of T-cell memory formation after mild COVID-19. Regarding the study as a whole: The study found contracting CD4+ clones mainly in CM and EM and contracting CD8+ clones in EMRA.

Regarding this clonotype: As yet, its antigen is unknown.

Via MiXCR, TCRdb re-called the 5' RACE reads, giving one row per CDR3 protein. The sample has just over 400,000 distinct CDR3 sequences, more than 20% seen once. Germline V lookup: CDR1 SGHKS, CDR2 YYEKEE (reference sequence). CDR3 length: 14 amino acids. Trimming pared 0 bases from V and 4 bases from J, leaving 10 bases between. This receptor was obtained from an adult woman who had mild COVID-19 (a few samples of this study predate the infection). Cell type and time point are not known. The source material was PBMCs or a T cell subset sorted from them (not recorded which). The chain employs TRBV5-5 and TRBJ1-2; possible D gene TRBD1, 5 bases. The CDR3 loop reads CASSLVGELYGYTF. DNA for the CDR3: TGTGCCAGCAGCTTGGTGGGGGAGCTCTATGGCTACACCTTC.